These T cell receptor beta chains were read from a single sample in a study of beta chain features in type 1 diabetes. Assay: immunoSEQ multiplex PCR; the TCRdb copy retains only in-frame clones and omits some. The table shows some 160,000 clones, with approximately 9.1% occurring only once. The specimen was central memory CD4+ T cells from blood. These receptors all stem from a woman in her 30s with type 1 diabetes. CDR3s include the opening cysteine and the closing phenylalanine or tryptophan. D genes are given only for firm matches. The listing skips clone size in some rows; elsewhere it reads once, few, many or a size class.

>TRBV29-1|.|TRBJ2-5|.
TGCAGCGTTGAAACAGGGGGGGCCGAGACCCAGTACTTC
CSVETGGAETQYF
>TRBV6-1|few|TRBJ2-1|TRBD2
TGTGCCAGCAGTCTCCCCCGGACTAGCGGGAGGGAGCAGTTCTTC
CASSLPRTSGREQFF
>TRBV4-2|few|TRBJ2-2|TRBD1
TGTGCCAGCAGCCAAGATTTGACAGGGAACGCCGGGGAGCTGTTTTTT
CASSQDLTGNAGELFF
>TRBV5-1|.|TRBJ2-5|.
TGCGCCAGCAGCTTGGTAGGGAGCCAAGAGACCCAGTACTTC
CASSLVGSQETQYF
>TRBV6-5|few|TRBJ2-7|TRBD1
TGTGCCAGCAGTTCCTGGGACAGGGTTTACGAGCAGTACTTC
CASSSWDRVYEQYF
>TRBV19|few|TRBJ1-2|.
TGTGCCAGTAACCAAAAATCCGGGAGTGGCTATGGCTACACCTTC
CASNQKSGSGYGYTF
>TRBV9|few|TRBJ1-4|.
TGTGCCAGCAGCACGGGGGACCCCGGGAGACTAACCTTT
CASSTGDPGRLTF
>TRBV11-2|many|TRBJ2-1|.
TGTGCCAGCAGCTTGGTGGGGGCCCACAATGAGCAGTTCTTC
CASSLVGAHNEQFF
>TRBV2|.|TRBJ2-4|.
TGTGCCAGCACCCTAGCCAAAAACATTCAGTACTTC
CASTLAKNIQYF
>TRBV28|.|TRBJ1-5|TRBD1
TGTGCCAGCAGCCGTTTCAGCGGACAGGCGTACAGTCAGCCCCAGCATTTT
CASSRFSGQAYSQPQHF
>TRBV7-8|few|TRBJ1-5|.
TGTGCCAGCAGCTATACAGCAGGGGTCAATCAGCCCCAGCATTTT
CASSYTAGVNQPQHF
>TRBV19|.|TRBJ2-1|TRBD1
TGTGCCAGTAGTATAGGACAGGGGGTAAACAATGAGCAGTTCTTC
CASSIGQGVNNEQFF
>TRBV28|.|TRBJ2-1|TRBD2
TGTGCCAGCAGTACGCCCGGACTAGCGAGCGATGAGCAGTTCTTC
CASSTPGLASDEQFF
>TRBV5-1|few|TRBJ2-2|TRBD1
TGCGCCAGCAGCTCAATCGGACAGGGGGCCCCCGGGGAGCTGTTTTTT
CASSSIGQGAPGELFF
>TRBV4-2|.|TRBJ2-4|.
TGTGCCAGCAGCCAAGCGGGAGCCAAAAACATTCAGTACTTC
CASSQAGAKNIQYF
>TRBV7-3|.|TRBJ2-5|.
TGTGCCAGCCGGACGGGGTTCAGCTCATTGGCCCAGTACTTC
CASRTGFSSLAQYF
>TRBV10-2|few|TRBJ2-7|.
TGCGCCAGCAGCTCGAGCGGAACCTACGAGCAGTACTTC
CASSSSGTYEQYF
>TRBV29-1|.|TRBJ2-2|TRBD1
TGCAGCGTTACCCGCCCAGGGGGGAACACCGGGGAGCTGTTTTTT
CSVTRPGGNTGELFF
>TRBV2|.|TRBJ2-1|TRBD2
TGTGCCAGCAGAATGGGACTAGCGGGAGTATATGAGCAGTTCTTC
CASRMGLAGVYEQFF
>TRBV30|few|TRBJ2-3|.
TGTGCCTGGAGTGTTGGCTGGGTTTGGGCGCCAGATACGCAGTATTTT
CAWSVGWVWAPDTQYF
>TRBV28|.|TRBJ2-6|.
TGTGCCAGCAGTCTCGGACAGATCTCTGGGGCCAACGTCCTGACTTTC
CASSLGQISGANVLTF
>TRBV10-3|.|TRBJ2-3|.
TGTGCCATCAGTGGGACCCAACTAGGAGATACGCAGTATTTT
CAISGTQLGDTQYF
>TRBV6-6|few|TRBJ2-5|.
TGTGCCAGCAGTTACCCCCCCCGGGAGACCCAGTACTTC
CASSYPPRETQYF
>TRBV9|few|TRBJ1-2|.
TGTGCCAGCAGCGCGACAGGTCTTAACTATGGCTACACCTTC
CASSATGLNYGYTF